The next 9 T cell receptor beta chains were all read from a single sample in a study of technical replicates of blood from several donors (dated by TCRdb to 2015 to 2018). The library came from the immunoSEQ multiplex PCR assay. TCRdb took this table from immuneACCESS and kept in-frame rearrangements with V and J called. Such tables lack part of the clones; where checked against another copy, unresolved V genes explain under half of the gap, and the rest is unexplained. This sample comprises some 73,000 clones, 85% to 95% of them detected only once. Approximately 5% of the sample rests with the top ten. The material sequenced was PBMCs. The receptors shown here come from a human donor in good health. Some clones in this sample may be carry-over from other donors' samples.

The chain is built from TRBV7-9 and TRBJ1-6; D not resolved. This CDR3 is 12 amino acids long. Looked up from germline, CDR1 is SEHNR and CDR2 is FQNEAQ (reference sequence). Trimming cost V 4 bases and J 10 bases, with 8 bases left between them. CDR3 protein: CASSSQSSPLHF. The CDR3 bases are TGTGCCAGCAGCTCACAGTCGTCACCCCTCCACTTT.

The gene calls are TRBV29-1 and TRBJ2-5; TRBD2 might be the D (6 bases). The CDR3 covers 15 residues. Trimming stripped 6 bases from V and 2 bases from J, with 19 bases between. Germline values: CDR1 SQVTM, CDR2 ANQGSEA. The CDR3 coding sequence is TGCAGCGTGGGGGTTGGCGGGATCTCTCAAGAGACCCAGTACTTC. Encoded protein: CSVGVGGISQETQYF.

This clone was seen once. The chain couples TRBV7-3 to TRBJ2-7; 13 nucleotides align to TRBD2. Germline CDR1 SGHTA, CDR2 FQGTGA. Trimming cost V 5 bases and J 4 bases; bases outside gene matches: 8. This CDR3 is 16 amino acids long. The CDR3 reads CASSPDGTSGAYEQYF. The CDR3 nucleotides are TGTGCCAGCAGCCCAGATGGGACTAGCGGGGCGTACGAGCAGTACTTC.

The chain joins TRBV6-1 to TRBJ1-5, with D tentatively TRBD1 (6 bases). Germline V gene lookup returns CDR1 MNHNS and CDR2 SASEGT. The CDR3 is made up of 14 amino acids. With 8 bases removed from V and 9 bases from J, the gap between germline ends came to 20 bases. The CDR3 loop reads CASSKDRNERPQHF. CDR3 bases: TGTGCCAGCTCCAAAGACAGGAACGAACGGCCCCAGCATTTT.

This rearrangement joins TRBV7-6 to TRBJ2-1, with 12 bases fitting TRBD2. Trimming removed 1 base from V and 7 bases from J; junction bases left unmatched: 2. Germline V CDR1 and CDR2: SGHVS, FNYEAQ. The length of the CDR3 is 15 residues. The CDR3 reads CASSLGLAGVNEQFF. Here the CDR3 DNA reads TGTGCCAGCAGCTTAGGACTAGCGGGAGTTAATGAGCAGTTCTTC.

Here the CDR3 reads CATSTDGDQPQHF. CDR3 DNA sequence: TGTGCCACCAGCACAGACGGGGATCAGCCCCAGCATTTT. The chain uses TRBV15 and TRBJ1-5; D unclear. Germline assignment: CDR1 LNHNV and CDR2 YYDKDF (reference sequence). Trimming took off 4 bases at V and 5 bases at J, with 9 bases between the two ends. The CDR3 has 13 amino acids.

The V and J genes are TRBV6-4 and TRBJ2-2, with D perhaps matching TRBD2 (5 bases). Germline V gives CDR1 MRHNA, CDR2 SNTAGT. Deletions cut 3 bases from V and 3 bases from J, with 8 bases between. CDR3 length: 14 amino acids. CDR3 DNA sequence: TGTGCCAGCAGTGAGCAGGAGGACACCGGGGAGCTGTTTTTT. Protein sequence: CASSEQEDTGELFF.

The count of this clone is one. CDR3 bases: TGTGCCAGCAATCCGGGACTAGTTTCCTACAATGAGCAGTTCTTC. Its translation is CASNPGLVSYNEQFF. V is TRBV5-4 and J is TRBJ2-1; TRBD2 matches 8 bases. This CDR3 comprises 15 residues. After removal of 6 bases from V and 1 base from J, the junction contained 6 bases not matched to a gene. The V gene's germline CDR1 is SGHNT and CDR2 YYREEE (reference sequence).

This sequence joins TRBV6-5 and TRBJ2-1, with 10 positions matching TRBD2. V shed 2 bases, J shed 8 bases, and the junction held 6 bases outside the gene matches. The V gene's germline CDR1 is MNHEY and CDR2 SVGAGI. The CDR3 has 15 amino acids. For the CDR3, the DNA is TGTGCCAGCAGTTACCAGCTAGCGGGAGTAGATGAGCAGTTCTTC. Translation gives CASSYQLAGVDEQFF.